This T cell receptor beta chain was found in a study of beta chain features in type 1 diabetes. The study reverse transcribed the entire isolated RNA, so it sequenced expressed TCRB transcripts. Clones were sequenced by immunoSEQ multiplex PCR, and TCRdb holds only the in-frame ones, with some missing. The profile shows roughly 140,000 clones, 10% of them singletons. Turning to this clone: Its antigen is not known.

Whole-study results and caveats: Researchers cautioned that cDNA sequencing could over-represent cells with high TCR expression. Shorter TCRB CDR3s, moderately but significantly so, were found in Type 1 diabetes patients in all four CD4+ subsets.

The ends were cut back, 5 bases at V and 4 bases at J, with 9 bases in the middle. CDR1 SGHTA and CDR2 FQGNSA come from the germline V gene. This CDR3 is 13 amino acids long. This clonotype originated in a man aged 30 to 45 with type 1 diabetes. Sequenced: central memory CD4+ T cells from blood. The genes are TRBV7-2 and TRBJ1-5, with a weak D call TRBD1 (5 bases). This CDR3 is CASSLGENQPQHF. The DNA for the CDR3 is TGTGCCAGCAGCCTAGGGGAGAATCAGCCCCAGCATTTT. Variable domain in full (rest from reference TRBV7-2 and TRBJ1-5): GAGVSQSPSNKVTEKGKDVELRCDPISGHTALYWYRQSLGQGLEFLIYFQGNSAPDKSGLPSDRFSAERTGGSVSTLTIQRTQQEDSAVYLCASSLGENQPQHFGDGTRLSIL.